This TCR beta chain came from a study of cytomegalovirus exposure and HLA in healthy donors. Notes on the study in general: According to the study, roughly 160 TCR beta chains were cytomegalovirus-associated.

TCRdb's table, derived via immunoSEQ multiplex PCR, lists solely in-frame clones and lacks some. The sample includes around 220,000 clones, 85% to 90% of them seen just once. Among the roughly 120 subjects of the validation cohort, separate from the approximately 670-subject first cohort, were the donors. Notes on this clone: Its specificity is not known.

V gave up 4 bases and J gave up 4 bases, with 13 bases separating them. The CDR3 runs 14 residues. CDR1 is SNHLY, CDR2 FYNNEI, per germline. V gene TRBV2 combines with J gene TRBJ1-1; D ambiguous. The sequencing sample was made of PBMCs. This TCR was recovered from a woman younger than 30 in good health and CMV-seronegative. CDR3 amino acids: CASSVLRTVTEAFF. In nucleotides, the CDR3 is TGTGCCAGCAGTGTACTACGCACGGTCACTGAAGCTTTCTTT.